This TCR beta chain was identified in a study of T cells in Graves' hyperthyroidism and ophthalmopathy. General study findings and limits: By a 13 V-J model, ophthalmopathy was set apart from stable hyperthyroidism. Peripheral blood also featured most of the thyroid clonotypes expanded above 0.001.

For this clonotype: Its antigen is not identified.

This CDR3 spans 18 amino acids. Trimming pared 3 bases from V and 4 bases from J, leaving 22 bases between. The germline CDR1 and CDR2 sequences are MNHEY and SMNVEV (reference sequence). Each ophthalmopathy patient scored at least 3 on the Clinical Activity Score and at least 4 on NOSPECS grade, with duration under 3 months. The source material, RNA transcripts, was used to amplify TCR beta CDR3 regions. With the HTBI primer set, the TCR CDR3 went through a first round of RT-PCR. Via MiXCR, TCRdb re-called the multiplex PCR reads, giving one row per CDR3 protein. The sample shows approximately 490,000 distinct CDR3 sequences, less than 25% of them seen only once.

Input material: blood. The sequence was collected from a woman in her sixties or seventies with Graves' ophthalmopathy. The chain recombines TRBV27 with TRBJ2-1, with D perhaps matching TRBD1 or TRBD2 (5 bases each). The CDR3 sequence is CASSFLSGQAWGYNEQFF. In DNA form, the CDR3 reads TGTGCCAGCAGTTTCCTCTCGGGGCAGGCCTGGGGGTACAATGAGCAGTTCTTC.